This TCR beta chain was recorded in a study of cytomegalovirus exposure and HLA in healthy donors. Study outcomes and limitations: The CMV antigen specificity of a few CMV-associated chains was confirmed through in vitro analysis.

V gave up 5 bases and J gave up 4 bases, with 14 bases separating them. Germline-derived CDR1 and CDR2 are LNHDA and SQIVND (reference sequence). The CDR3 runs 14 residues. Researchers ran the PCR with 60 Vbeta and 13 Jbeta primers. The table came from immunoSEQ multiplex PCR; TCRdb's copy has only in-frame clones and leaves some out. Of 150,000 to 200,000 clones in the sample, about three quarters were seen once. As concerns this clone: The antigen is unknown.

The sequence came from a woman aged 35 to 49 in good health and CMV-seronegative. The genes are TRBV19 and TRBJ1-2; D is undetermined. The source material was PBMCs. In nucleotides, the CDR3 is TGTGCCAGTAGTTCCTTATCAGAGGCCTATGGCTACACCTTC. This codes for CASSSLSEAYGYTF.